Presented here are 14 T cell receptor beta chains from one specimen sequenced in a study of blood T cells in healthy people across ages. The use of a sample-barcoded 5' primer and a J-beta primer mix characterized a second PCR of about 7 to 12 cycles. Via MiXCR, TCRdb re-called the 5' RACE reads, giving one row per CDR3 protein. The profile shows approximately 770,000 distinct CDR3 sequences, 58% of them singletons. The material sequenced was blood. These receptors originate from a man aged 25 to 40 in good health.

V and J are TRBV11-2 and TRBJ2-5; 8 nucleotides match TRBD2. Gene TRBJ2-7 matches the end of the DNA better, so the J call may be wrong. Germline V gene data show CDR1 as SGHAT and CDR2 as FQNNGV. This CDR3 region has 15 residues. The CDR3 spells CASSSSGGTSPEQYF. CDR3 nucleotide sequence: TGTGCCAGCAGCTCCTCTGGCGGGACTAGTCCCGAGCAGTACTTC.

The chain uses TRBV4-2 and TRBJ2-1, with 12 bases aligning to TRBD2. The CDR3 is made up of 17 amino acids. CDR1 and CDR2 from the germline V gene are LGHNA and YNFKEQ. The trim removed 5 bases at V and 7 bases at J, leaving 12 bases unmatched. The DNA for the CDR3 is TGTGCCAGCAGCTTCGGGCTAGCGGGAGGGCCCGGAAATGAGCAGTTCTTC. Translated, it gives CASSFGLAGGPGNEQFF.

This clonotype was detected a few times. This chain connects TRBV9 to TRBJ2-7, with TRBD2 identical over 10 bases. Germline V gene lookup returns CDR1 SGDLS and CDR2 YYNGEE. V lost 0 bases and J lost 3; bases outside the gene matches: 6. This CDR3 is 16 amino acids long. The CDR3 loop reads CASSVVSSGSLYEQYF. CDR3 in DNA: TGTGCCAGCAGCGTAGTATCTAGCGGGAGCCTCTACGAGCAGTACTTC.

The rearrangement uses TRBV4-2 and TRBJ2-3; D remains ambiguous. The germline gives CDR1 LGHNA, CDR2 YNFKEQ. The length of the CDR3 is 16 residues. V was clipped by 0 bases and J by 2 bases, with 12 bases between them. This CDR3 reads CASSQDLHRNTDTQYF. The CDR3 DNA reads as TGTGCCAGCAGCCAAGATCTTCACAGAAACACAGATACGCAGTATTTT.

This clonotype was recorded a few times. This sequence joins TRBV25-1 and TRBJ2-1; 8 nucleotides match TRBD2. CDR1 MGHDK and CDR2 SYGVNS come from the germline V gene. V lost 4 bases, J lost 3 bases, and 8 bases stayed unmatched. The CDR3 runs 16 residues. CDR3 amino acids: CASSGPAGDDYNEQFF. The DNA for the CDR3 is TGTGCCAGCAGTGGACCAGCGGGGGACGACTACAATGAGCAGTTCTTC.

The V and J genes are TRBV28 and TRBJ2-7; a weak D match, TRBD1 (6 bases). Germline-derived CDR1 and CDR2 are MDHEN and SYDVKM. V was shortened by 6 bases and J by 3 bases, with 15 bases between the two germline ends. The CDR3 has 14 residues. CDR3 sequence (DNA): TGTGCCAGCAGGTCCCTGGACAGTTACTACGAGCAGTACTTC. It specifies CASRSLDSYYEQYF.

The gene calls are TRBV7-2 and TRBJ1-1; TRBD1 is a possible D gene (6 bases). The CDR3 totals 13 residues. Germline CDR1 is SGHTA and CDR2 is FQGNSA. The germline V and J ends were trimmed by 6 bases and 4 bases, with 12 bases remaining between them. This CDR3 is CASRQGRGTEAFF. DNA for the CDR3: TGTGCCAGCAGACAGGGTCGGGGCACTGAAGCTTTCTTT.

This clonotype was observed a few times. This chain uses TRBV4-2 with TRBJ2-7; 9 nucleotides match TRBD1. The CDR3 extends over 15 amino acids. The germline V gene encodes CDR1 LGHNA and CDR2 YNFKEQ. Trimming took 4 bases from V and 3 from J; bases not matched to a gene: 7. CDR3 DNA: TGTGCCAGCAGCCTCTCCCGGGACAGGGACTACGAGCAGTACTTC. This gives the protein CASSLSRDRDYEQYF.

The V call is TRBV14, the J call TRBJ1-2, with TRBD1 identical over 12 bases. The CDR3 is made up of 15 amino acids. Germline values: CDR1 SGHDN, CDR2 FVKESK. The V gene end was trimmed by 4 bases and the J gene end by 4 bases; junction bases not matched to a gene: 4. The CDR3 loop reads CASSLGTGGGYGYTF. CDR3 coding DNA: TGTGCCAGCAGCCTAGGGACAGGGGGCGGCTATGGCTACACCTTC.

This chain links TRBV7-2 with TRBJ1-4, with a possible D match to TRBD1 (5 bases). The CDR3 totals 15 residues. Germline-derived CDR1 and CDR2 are SGHTA and FQGNSA. V lost 1 base and J lost 5, with 11 bases in between. The CDR3 sequence is CASSLDPGNNEKLFF. The CDR3 nucleotides read TGTGCCAGCAGCTTAGATCCAGGGAACAATGAAAAACTGTTTTTT.

The J gene is TRBJ2-1, the V gene TRBV7-7; the match to TRBD2 covers 8 bases. The junction had 13 bases not matched to a gene; V was cut back by 6 bases and J by 9 bases. The germline V gene encodes CDR1 SSHAT and CDR2 FNYEAQ (reference sequence). This CDR3 contains 15 residues. This CDR3 reads CASSRGGPGTIEQFF. The CDR3 nucleotides read TGTGCCAGCAGTCGCGGGGGGCCCGGAACCATTGAGCAGTTCTTC.

The chain employs TRBV20-1 and TRBJ1-5; weak D call: TRBD1 (6 bases). The V end was cut by 3 bases, the J end by 4 bases, with 10 bases between. From germline, CDR1 is DFQATT and CDR2 SNEGSKA (reference sequence). The CDR3 spans 13 residues. The CDR3 DNA sequence: TGCAGTGCTAGTAGGGACAAAAATCAGCCCCAGCATTTT. It specifies CSASRDKNQPQHF.

This chain uses TRBV5-4 with TRBJ1-2; D is unresolved. Trimming removed 3 bases at V and 4 bases at J, with 10 bases between. The CDR3 totals 13 residues. Germline V gives CDR1 SGHNT, CDR2 YYREEE (reference sequence). CDR3 in DNA: TGTGCCAGCAGCTCGCCGACCCTCTATGGCTACACCTTC. Translating gives CASSSPTLYGYTF.

This clonotype occurred a few times. The rearrangement joins TRBV12-3 or TRBV12-4 to TRBJ1-5; perhaps TRBD1 as D (5 bases). CDR3 length: 14 residues. With 2 bases removed from V and 5 bases from J, the gap between germline ends came to 10 bases. CDR3 sequence reads: CASSLSGEYQPQHF. CDR3 nucleotides: TGTGCCAGCAGTTTATCGGGGGAGTATCAGCCCCAGCATTTT.